The entry below describes one T cell receptor beta chain. The antigen remains unidentified. CDR3 length: 14 amino acids. Germline CDR1 is DFQATT and CDR2 is SNEGSKA (reference sequence). UMIs accompanied the 5'RACE template switching by which TCR beta cDNA was made. Using the 5' RACE reads, TCRdb records one entry per CDR3 protein without DNA. Its listing shows around 100,000 distinct CDR3 sequences. The data belong to a study of T cells expressing NK-cell markers. General study findings and limits: In several donors, dominant clonotypes made up about 25-65% of CD3+CD56-NKG2C+ cells.

The source is a woman aged 18-70 years in good health. Sequencing used blood T cells: a sorted CD56 or NKG2C T cell subset, CD4+ or CD8+ T cells, or bulk PBMC T cells (not recorded which). The chain has TRBV20-1 and TRBJ2-1; the D call of TRBD1 rests on TCRdb alone, since no DNA is present to check it. The chain's CDR3 is CSATYSVPVGEQFF.